This T cell receptor (beta chain) derives from a study of OX40 agonist ivuxolimab in advanced cancers. The length of the CDR3 is 14 residues. V lost 6 bases, J lost 10 bases, and 9 bases stayed unmatched. From germline, CDR1 is MNHNS and CDR2 SASEGT. Assay used: immunoSEQ multiplex PCR; TCRdb lists only in-frame clones, some missing. The table shows approximately 51,000 clones, with over 65% occurring only once. The chain uses TRBV6-1 and TRBJ1-1; 12 bases match TRBD1. Material: CD4+ or CD8+ T cells sorted from blood, obtained in a trial of the OX40 agonist ivuxolimab. The clonotype originates from an adult with an advanced solid tumor such as melanoma, head and neck, liver or kidney cancer. The CDR3: CASRTGQGASGAFF. DNA for the CDR3: TGTGCCAGCAGGACGGGACAGGGGGCCTCCGGAGCTTTCTTT.